This is a list of T cell receptor beta chains from one sample in a study of blood T cells in healthy people across ages. TCRdb re-derived calls from the 5' RACE reads in MiXCR, one entry per CDR3 protein. Found here are roughly 1,500,000 distinct CDR3 sequences, approximately 42% of them singletons; the top ten hold approximately 7.9%. Sequences were obtained from blood. These receptors all come from a woman between 18 and 30 years old in good health. Each CDR3 is given with its conserved first and last residue. Fields, in order: J gene, V gene, CDR3 protein.

TRBJ2-1 | TRBV4-1 | CASSDRVLNEQFF
TRBJ2-7 | TRBV4-1 | CASSQDLVPGRTYEQYF
TRBJ2-7 | TRBV6-1 | CASSDPPLSSGRTSYEQYF
TRBJ2-5 | TRBV12-3/TRBV12-4 | CASSFTSAVQETQYF
TRBJ2-5 | TRBV29-1 | CSVGTSGRGETQYF
TRBJ2-2 | TRBV10-3 | CAISRTGGTGELFF
TRBJ1-2 | TRBV25-1 | CASSDLNTLFYGYTF
TRBJ2-1 | TRBV20-1 | CSASSPAASGRAILGDEQFF
TRBJ2-1 | TRBV27 | CASSPTSGSEISYNEQFF
TRBJ1-1 | TRBV6-6 | CASSTGDPKAFF
TRBJ2-2 | TRBV6-4 | CASQDWTTGELFF
TRBJ1-1 | TRBV10-3 | CATMGPTGKSEAFF
TRBJ2-1 | TRBV7-2 | CASSQSGSTRNEQFF
NA | TRBV20-1 | CSARDVADLYEQYF
TRBJ1-2 | TRBV5-1 | CASSYRGQEGYTF
TRBJ2-1 | TRBV10-3 | CAISEGTNAPTSSYNEQFF
TRBJ2-3 | TRBV29-1 | CSGFVGDSKTLSDTQYF
TRBJ1-2 | TRBV20-1 | CSAREGAGYTF
TRBJ2-1 | TRBV10-3 | CAIKGLVGNEQFF
TRBJ2-4 | TRBV7-2 | CASSFGGTGKNIQYF
TRBJ1-4 | TRBV27 | CASSLVGGDEKLFF
TRBJ1-5 | TRBV18 | CASSPLPGLSNQPQHF
TRBJ2-2 | TRBV2 | CASSLDGPNTGELFF
TRBJ1-2 | TRBV10-3 | CAISGRGQESSGYTF
TRBJ1-1 | TRBV27 | CASGVVQGGITEAFF
TRBJ2-1 | TRBV12-3/TRBV12-4 | CASTLGAGGYNEQFF
TRBJ2-2 | TRBV9 | CASSARGDSIGGELFF
TRBJ2-5 | TRBV6-2/TRBV6-3 | CASSYGTGHQETQYF
TRBJ2-6 | TRBV12-3/TRBV12-4 | CASSLARGPGANVLTF
TRBJ2-4 | TRBV14 | CASSQAAIQYF
TRBJ1-4 | TRBV7-9 | CASSFGDATNEKLFF
TRBJ2-5 | TRBV7-2 | CASSLAAYQYF
TRBJ1-5 | TRBV30 | CAWSGGQVGPGGQPQHF
TRBJ1-1 | TRBV12-3/TRBV12-4 | CASRPGGVDTEAFF
TRBJ2-1 | TRBV20-1 | CSAKTGTSGDNEQFF
TRBJ2-1 | TRBV5-1 | CASSLGRAAGSYNEQFF
NA | TRBV3-1 | CASSQTGTGYNEQYF
NA | TRBV14 | CASRISGTGFYEQYF
TRBJ1-4 | TRBV12-3/TRBV12-4 | CASTEGPGGPANEKLFF
TRBJ2-4 | TRBV28 | CASSSPNQAGGKNIQYF
TRBJ1-1 | TRBV7-6 | CASSPRGGTMNTGAFF
TRBJ2-3 | TRBV24-1 | CATSRGGLDTQYF
TRBJ1-3 | TRBV6-6 | CASSLTGGRSENTIYF
TRBJ2-1 | TRBV7-2 | CASSPDYYNEQFF
NA | TRBV12-5 | CASGFGTAKETQYF
TRBJ2-7 | TRBV20-1 | CSARDREAYEQYF
TRBJ2-5 | TRBV29-1 | CSVGGGRETQYF
TRBJ1-6 | TRBV20-1 | CSARPGEEFHF
TRBJ1-6 | TRBV2 | CASNERPGGNSPLHF
TRBJ2-3 | TRBV2 | CASSEAGLAVTDTQYF
TRBJ2-7 | TRBV4-1 | CASSQNHELSYEQYF
TRBJ2-1 | TRBV7-2 | CASSSPNGLAGDNEQFF
TRBJ2-1 | TRBV2 | CARSIASGSAFEQFF
TRBJ2-3 | TRBV21-1 | CASSGPPTNLAGKSADTQYF
TRBJ2-7 | TRBV19 | CATGTGFPYEQYF
TRBJ2-1 | TRBV11-1 | CASNQRGSGRDNEQFF
TRBJ2-3 | TRBV9 | CASSVGTSGYTDTQYF
TRBJ2-3 | TRBV12-3/TRBV12-4 | CASSLWGGGADTQYF
TRBJ2-2 | TRBV27 | CASSTRGTVHRELFF
TRBJ2-3 | TRBV10-3 | CASRDGSSTDTQYF